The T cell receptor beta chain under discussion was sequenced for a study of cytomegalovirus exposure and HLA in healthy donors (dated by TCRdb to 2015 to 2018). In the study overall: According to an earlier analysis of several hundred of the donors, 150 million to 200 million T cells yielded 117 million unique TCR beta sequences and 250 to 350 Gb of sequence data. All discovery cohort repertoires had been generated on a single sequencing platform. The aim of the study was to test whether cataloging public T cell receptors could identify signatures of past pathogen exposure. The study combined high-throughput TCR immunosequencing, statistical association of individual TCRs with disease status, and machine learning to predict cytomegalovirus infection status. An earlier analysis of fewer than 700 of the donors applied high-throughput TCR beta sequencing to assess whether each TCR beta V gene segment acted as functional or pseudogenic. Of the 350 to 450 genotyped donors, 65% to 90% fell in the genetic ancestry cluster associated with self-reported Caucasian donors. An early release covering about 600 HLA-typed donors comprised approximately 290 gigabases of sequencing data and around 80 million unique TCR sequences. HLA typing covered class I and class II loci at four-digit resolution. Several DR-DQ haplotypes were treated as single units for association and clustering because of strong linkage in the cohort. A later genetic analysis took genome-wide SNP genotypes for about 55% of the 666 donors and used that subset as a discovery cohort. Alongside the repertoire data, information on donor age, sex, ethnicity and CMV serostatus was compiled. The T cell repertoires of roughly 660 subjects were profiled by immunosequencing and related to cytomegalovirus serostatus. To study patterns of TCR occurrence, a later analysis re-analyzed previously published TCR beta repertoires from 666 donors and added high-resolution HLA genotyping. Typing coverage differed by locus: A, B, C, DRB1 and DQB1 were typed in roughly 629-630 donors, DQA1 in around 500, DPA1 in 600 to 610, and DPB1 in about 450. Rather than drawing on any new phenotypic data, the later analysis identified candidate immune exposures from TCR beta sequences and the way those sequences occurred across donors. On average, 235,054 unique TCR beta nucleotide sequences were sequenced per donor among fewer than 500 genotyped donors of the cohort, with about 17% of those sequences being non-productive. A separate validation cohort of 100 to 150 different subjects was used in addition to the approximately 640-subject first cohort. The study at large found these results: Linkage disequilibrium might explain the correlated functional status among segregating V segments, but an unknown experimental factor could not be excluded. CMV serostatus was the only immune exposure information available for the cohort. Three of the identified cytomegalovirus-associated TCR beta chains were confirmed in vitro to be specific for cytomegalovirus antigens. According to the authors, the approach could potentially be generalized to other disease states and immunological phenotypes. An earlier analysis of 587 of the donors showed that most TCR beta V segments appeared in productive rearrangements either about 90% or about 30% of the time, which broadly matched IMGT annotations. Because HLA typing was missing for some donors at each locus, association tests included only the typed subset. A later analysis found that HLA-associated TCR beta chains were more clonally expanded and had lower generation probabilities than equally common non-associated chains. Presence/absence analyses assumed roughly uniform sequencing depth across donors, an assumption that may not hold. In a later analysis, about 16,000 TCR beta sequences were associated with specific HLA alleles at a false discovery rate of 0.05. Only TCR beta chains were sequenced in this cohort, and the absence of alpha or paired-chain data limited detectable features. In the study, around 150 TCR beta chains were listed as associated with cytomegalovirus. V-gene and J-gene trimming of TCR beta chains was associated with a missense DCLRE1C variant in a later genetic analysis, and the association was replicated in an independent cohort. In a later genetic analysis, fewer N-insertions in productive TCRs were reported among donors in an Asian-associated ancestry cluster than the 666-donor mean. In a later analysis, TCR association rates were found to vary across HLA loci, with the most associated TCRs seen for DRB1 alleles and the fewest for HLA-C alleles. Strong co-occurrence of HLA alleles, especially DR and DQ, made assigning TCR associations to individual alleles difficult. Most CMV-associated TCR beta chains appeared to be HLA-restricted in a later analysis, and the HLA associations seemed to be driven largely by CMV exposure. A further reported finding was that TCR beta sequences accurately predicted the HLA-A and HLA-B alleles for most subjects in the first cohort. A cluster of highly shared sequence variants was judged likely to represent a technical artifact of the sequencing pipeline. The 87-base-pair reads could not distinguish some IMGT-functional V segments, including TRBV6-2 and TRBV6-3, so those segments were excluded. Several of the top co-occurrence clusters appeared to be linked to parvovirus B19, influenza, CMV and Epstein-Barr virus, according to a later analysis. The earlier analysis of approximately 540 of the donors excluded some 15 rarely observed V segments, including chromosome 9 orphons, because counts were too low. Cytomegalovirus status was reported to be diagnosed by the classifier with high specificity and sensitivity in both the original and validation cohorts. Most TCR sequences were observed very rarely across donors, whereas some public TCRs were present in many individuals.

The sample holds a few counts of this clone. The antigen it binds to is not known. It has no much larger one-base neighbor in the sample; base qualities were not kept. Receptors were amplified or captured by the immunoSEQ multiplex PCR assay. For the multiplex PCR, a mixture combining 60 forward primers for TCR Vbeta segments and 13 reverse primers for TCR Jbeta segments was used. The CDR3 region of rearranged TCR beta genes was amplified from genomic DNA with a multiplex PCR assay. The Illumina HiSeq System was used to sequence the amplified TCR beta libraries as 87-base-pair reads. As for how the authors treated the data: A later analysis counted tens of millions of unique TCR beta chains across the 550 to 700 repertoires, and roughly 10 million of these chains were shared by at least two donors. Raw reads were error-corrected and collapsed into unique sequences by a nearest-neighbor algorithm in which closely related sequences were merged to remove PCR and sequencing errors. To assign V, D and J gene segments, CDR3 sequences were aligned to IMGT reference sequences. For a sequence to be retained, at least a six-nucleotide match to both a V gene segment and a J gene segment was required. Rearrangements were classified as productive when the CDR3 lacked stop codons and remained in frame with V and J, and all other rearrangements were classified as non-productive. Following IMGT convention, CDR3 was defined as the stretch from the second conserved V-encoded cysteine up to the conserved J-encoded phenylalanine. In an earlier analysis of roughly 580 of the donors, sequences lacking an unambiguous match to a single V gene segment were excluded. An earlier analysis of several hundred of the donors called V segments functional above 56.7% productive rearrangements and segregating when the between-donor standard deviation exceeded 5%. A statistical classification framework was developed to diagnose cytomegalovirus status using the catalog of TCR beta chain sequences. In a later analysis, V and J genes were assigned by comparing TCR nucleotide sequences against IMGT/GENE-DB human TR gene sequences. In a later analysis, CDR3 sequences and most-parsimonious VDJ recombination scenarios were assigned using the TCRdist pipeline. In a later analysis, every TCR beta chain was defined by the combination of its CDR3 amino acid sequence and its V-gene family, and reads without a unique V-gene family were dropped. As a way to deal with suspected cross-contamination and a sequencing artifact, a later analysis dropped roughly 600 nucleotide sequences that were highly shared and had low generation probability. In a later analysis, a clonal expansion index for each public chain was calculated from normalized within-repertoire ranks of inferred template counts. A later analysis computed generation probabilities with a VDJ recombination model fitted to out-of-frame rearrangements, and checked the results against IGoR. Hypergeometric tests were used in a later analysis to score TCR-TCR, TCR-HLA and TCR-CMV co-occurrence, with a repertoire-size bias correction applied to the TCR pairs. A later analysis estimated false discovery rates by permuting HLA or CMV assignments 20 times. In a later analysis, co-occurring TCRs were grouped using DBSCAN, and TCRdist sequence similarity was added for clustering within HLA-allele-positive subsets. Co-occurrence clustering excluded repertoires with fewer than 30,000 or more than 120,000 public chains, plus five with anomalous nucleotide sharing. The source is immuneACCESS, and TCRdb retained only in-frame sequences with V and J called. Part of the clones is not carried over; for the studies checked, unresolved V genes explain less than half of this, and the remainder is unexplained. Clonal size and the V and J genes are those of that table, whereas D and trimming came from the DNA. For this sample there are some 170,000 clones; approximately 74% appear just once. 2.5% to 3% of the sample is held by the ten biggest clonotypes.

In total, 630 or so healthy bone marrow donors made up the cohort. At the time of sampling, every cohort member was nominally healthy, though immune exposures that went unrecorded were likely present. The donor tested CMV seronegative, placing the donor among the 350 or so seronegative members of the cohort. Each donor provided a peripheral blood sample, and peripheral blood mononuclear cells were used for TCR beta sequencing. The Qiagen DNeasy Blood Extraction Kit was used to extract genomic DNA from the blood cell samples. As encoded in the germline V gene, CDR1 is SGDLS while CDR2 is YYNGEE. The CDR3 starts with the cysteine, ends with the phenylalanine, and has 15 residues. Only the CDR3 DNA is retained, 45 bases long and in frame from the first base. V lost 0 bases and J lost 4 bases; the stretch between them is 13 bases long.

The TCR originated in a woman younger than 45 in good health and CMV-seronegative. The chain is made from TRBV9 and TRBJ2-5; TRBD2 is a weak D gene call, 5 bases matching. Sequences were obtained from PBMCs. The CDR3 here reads CASSVGLSGRETQYF. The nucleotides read TGTGCCAGCAGCGTAGGACTATCGGGCCGAGAGACCCAGTACTTC.